These 12 T cell receptor beta chains came from one sample sequenced in a study of cytomegalovirus exposure and HLA in healthy donors. Primers: 60 Vbeta forward and 13 Jbeta reverse. Here immunoSEQ multiplex PCR was the method, and the copy in TCRdb shows in-frame clones only, minus some. Of some 150,000 clones listed, around four fifths are singletons. Sequenced: PBMCs. The receptors were gathered from a man in his thirties or forties in good health and CMV-seronegative.

V and J are TRBV7-8 and TRBJ1-5; 7 bases match TRBD1. This CDR3 is built from 15 residues. CDR1 SGHVS and CDR2 FQNEAQ come from the germline V gene. With V trimmed by 6 bases and J by 3 bases, 8 bases remained unmatched. CDR3 in amino acids: CASSQSGTANQPQHF. CDR3 bases: TGTGCCAGCAGTCAGTCCGGGACAGCCAATCAGCCCCAGCATTTT.

The rearrangement uses TRBV5-4 and TRBJ2-6; D may be TRBD1 (6 bases). This CDR3 spans 16 amino acids. Trimming removed 5 bases from V and 0 bases from J, with 12 bases in between. Germline-derived CDR1 and CDR2 are SGHNT and YYREEE (reference sequence). The CDR3 DNA sequence: TGTGCCAGCAGTACGACAGGCCACTCTGGGGCCAACGTCCTGACTTTC. Translating it yields CASSTTGHSGANVLTF. Looking up the rest from reference TRBV5-4 and TRBJ2-6 gives the full variable domain: ETGVTQSPTHLIKTRGQQVTLRCSSQSGHNTVSWYQQALGQGPQFIFQYYREEENGRGNFPPRFSGLQFPNYSSELNVNALELDDSALYLCASSTTGHSGANVLTFGAGSRLTVL.

This clone was seen a few times. The rearrangement links TRBV18 to TRBJ1-5; D gene unclear. The CDR3 totals 12 residues. CDR1 is KGHSH, CDR2 LQKENI, per germline. Trimming removed 3 bases at V and 3 bases at J, with 3 bases between. The CDR3 DNA reads as TGTGCCAGCTCACCCTACAATCAGCCCCAGCATTTT. Translated: CASSPYNQPQHF.

This clone occurred a few times. The genes are TRBV19 and TRBJ2-7; 11 positions agree with TRBD2. The V gene's germline CDR1 is LNHDA and CDR2 SQIVND (reference sequence). The CDR3 covers 16 residues. After removal of 3 bases from V and 3 bases from J, the junction contained 7 bases not matched to a gene. CDR3 DNA: TGTGCCAGTAGTATCGGGGCTAGCGGGAGGATCTACGAGCAGTACTTC. This sequence encodes CASSIGASGRIYEQYF.

V is TRBV6-5 and J is TRBJ1-1; D gene uncertain. The V gene lost 6 bases and the J gene lost 7 bases, with 18 bases spanning the gap. Germline V gene sequence: CDR1 MNHEY, CDR2 SVGAGI. The CDR3 contains 14 residues. The CDR3 loop is CASSERHPSHEAFF. CDR3 coding DNA: TGTGCCAGCAGCGAAAGACACCCGAGTCATGAAGCTTTCTTT.

This chain connects TRBV5-1 to TRBJ2-5; D may be TRBD2 (5 bases). V was shortened by 0 bases and J by 2 bases, with 17 bases between the two germline ends. This CDR3 has 17 amino acids. From germline, CDR1 is SGHRS and CDR2 YFSETQ. CDR3 nucleotide sequence: TGCGCCAGCAGCTTGGGGGCTCGGGGATTCGGACAAGAGACCCAGTACTTC. Its translation: CASSLGARGFGQETQYF.

The rearrangement links TRBV19 to TRBJ2-5; 7 bases are a match to TRBD1. CDR3 size: 14 residues. The ends lost 5 bases at V and 3 bases at J; junction bases unmatched: 6. The germline CDR1 and CDR2 sequences are LNHDA and SQIVND (reference sequence). In nucleotides, the CDR3 is TGTGCCAGTAGTGTTACAGGGGTTGAAGAGACCCAGTACTTC. Residues: CASSVTGVEETQYF.

This clone was recorded only once. The chain uses TRBV15 and TRBJ2-7; TRBD1 is a possible D gene (5 bases). The germline CDR1 and CDR2 sequences are LNHNV and YYDKDF (reference sequence). This CDR3 contains 15 residues. Trimming left V 3 bases short and J 7 bases short, with 19 bases between. The CDR3 DNA sequence: TGTGCCACCAGCAGCTCAGGGCTCATAGTCGTAGAGCAGTACTTC. Translated, it gives CATSSSGLIVVEQYF.

This clone was observed a handful of times. The V and J genes are TRBV5-1 and TRBJ1-1; a possible D gene is TRBD1 (5 bases). The CDR3 consists of 13 residues. Germline V lookup: CDR1 SGHRS, CDR2 YFSETQ. V lost 0 bases and J 6 bases, leaving 9 bases between the germline ends. The CDR3 bases are TGCGCCAGCAGCTTGGGGGCAGGGTCTGAAGCTTTCTTT. It codes for CASSLGAGSEAFF.

This chain uses TRBV28 with TRBJ2-2, with D maybe TRBD1 (5 bases). The germline V and J ends were trimmed by 4 bases and 9 bases, with 18 bases remaining between them. Germline V CDR1 and CDR2: MDHEN, SYDVKM. The CDR3 has 15 amino acids. The CDR3 region has the DNA TGTGCCAGCAGTTCCAGACCGCCGACAGATCGGGAGCTGTTTTTT. Its protein is CASSSRPPTDRELFF.

The chain employs TRBV4-1 and TRBJ2-4, with TRBD1 matching 7 bases. This CDR3 contains 15 residues. V lost 3 bases, J lost 5 bases, and 7 bases stayed unmatched. Per the germline V gene, CDR1 is MGHRA and CDR2 is YSYEKL. The CDR3 reads CASSQSQGDQNIQYF. CDR3 DNA: TGCGCCAGCAGCCAGTCCCAGGGGGACCAAAACATTCAGTACTTC.

This chain connects TRBV2 to TRBJ2-7; D gene uncertain. V shed 7 bases and J shed 3 bases, with 13 bases lying between them. The CDR3 covers 13 residues. CDR1 is SNHLY, CDR2 FYNNEI, per germline. CDR3 protein: CASTLPPFYEQYF. The DNA for the CDR3 is TGTGCCAGCACCCTACCGCCCTTCTACGAGCAGTACTTC.